The 11 T cell receptor beta chains below were found in one sample sequenced in a study of human T cells and chemical hapten exposure. TCRdb re-called the RACE reads with MiXCR, one entry per CDR3 protein. The top ten clones hold about 3% of a sample with roughly 120,000 distinct CDR3 sequences, roughly 14% of them seen once. Regarding time point: pre-sensitization, week 0. Stated treatment: therapeutic diphenylcyclopropenone sensitization with weekly scalp DPC. The material sequenced was whole blood, taken in connection with sensitization to the hapten diphenylcyclopropenone (DPC). All receptors derive from a woman between 18 and 30 years old with alopecia areata. Some clones in this sample may be carry-over from other donors' samples.

This clonotype was detected many times. The chain couples TRBV20-1 to TRBJ2-7; a possible D gene is TRBD2 (6 bases). This CDR3 has 13 amino acids. Germline V gene data show CDR1 as DFQATT and CDR2 as SNEGSKA (reference sequence). V shed 0 bases and J shed 0 bases, with 6 bases lying between them. CDR3 sequence: CSARELASYEQYF. CDR3 DNA: TGCAGTGCTAGAGAACTAGCCTCCTACGAGCAGTACTTC.

The V and J genes are TRBV6-1 and TRBJ2-1; 9 positions match TRBD1. The CDR3 length is 14 residues. The V gene's germline CDR1 is MNHNS and CDR2 SASEGT. Trimming removed 6 bases from V and 3 bases from J; junction bases left unmatched: 3. CDR3: CASSPGQGYNEQFF. DNA for the CDR3: TGTGCCAGCAGCCCGGGACAGGGCTACAATGAGCAGTTCTTC.

J is TRBJ2-7 and V is TRBV19; 9 positions match TRBD1. With V trimmed by 5 bases and J by 2 bases, 7 bases remained unmatched. The CDR3 spans 15 residues. The germline CDR1 and CDR2 sequences are LNHDA and SQIVND (reference sequence). The CDR3 DNA sequence: TGTGCCAGTAGTTATGGGACAGGGATTACCTACGAGCAGTACTTC. Its translation: CASSYGTGITYEQYF.

This clonotype appeared a few times. The V gene is TRBV19, the J gene TRBJ2-1; tentative D call: TRBD2 (6 bases). Germline CDR1 LNHDA, CDR2 SQIVND (reference sequence). Trimming left V 9 bases short and J 1 base short, with 13 bases between. This CDR3 has 14 residues. CDR3 nucleotide sequence: TGTGCCAGCCAGACTAGTGGGTCCTACAATGAGCAGTTCTTC. Its protein product is CASQTSGSYNEQFF.

The chain is built from TRBV7-2 and TRBJ2-6, with D unresolved. This CDR3 region has 16 residues. Trimming took off 5 bases at V and 0 bases at J, with 11 bases between the two ends. The germline V gene has CDR1 SGHTA and CDR2 FQGNSA. The CDR3, as DNA: TGTGCCAGCAGCCCACTTGGTCCCTCTGGGGCCAACGTCCTGACTTTC. This gives the protein CASSPLGPSGANVLTF.

This clonotype showed up many times. V and J are TRBV4-2 and TRBJ1-5, with a tentative D call TRBD1 (5 bases). V was cut by 0 bases and J by 0 bases, with 15 bases left in between. The germline CDR1 and CDR2 sequences are LGHNA and YNFKEQ. The CDR3 consists of 18 residues. The CDR3 DNA follows: TGTGCCAGCAGCCAAGATCGTGGGGGGGATAGTAGCAATCAGCCCCAGCATTTT. Protein: CASSQDRGGDSSNQPQHF.

This clonotype has more than one count but fewer than ten. V usage is TRBV2 and J usage is TRBJ1-4; unclear D gene. The length of the CDR3 is 15 residues. V lost 1 base to trimming and J lost 6 bases, with 12 bases between them. The germline gives CDR1 SNHLY, CDR2 FYNNEI. The CDR3 spells CASSEGPGWDEKLFF. CDR3 nucleotide sequence: TGTGCCAGCAGTGAAGGACCAGGATGGGATGAAAAACTGTTTTTT.

This clonotype occurred many times. The DNA of the CDR3 is TGCAGTGCCGCCCAGGGGGCGATCTCCTACGAGCAGTACTTC. Protein product: CSAAQGAISYEQYF. The V and J genes are TRBV20-1 and TRBJ2-7; TRBD1 matches at 8 bases. J lost 0 bases, V lost 6 bases, and 7 bases had no gene match. Germline CDR1 reads DFQATT; CDR2 reads SNEGSKA (reference sequence). The CDR3 consists of 14 residues.

This clonotype was counted a single time. The chain recombines TRBV5-5 with TRBJ1-1; D gene ambiguous. This CDR3 has 14 amino acids. V lost 4 bases to trimming and J lost 1 base, with 11 bases between them. CDR1 and CDR2 (germline): SGHKS, YYEKEE (reference sequence). The CDR3 nucleotides read TGTGCCAGCAGCGCCAGTGCCGGGAACACTGAAGCTTTCTTT. This encodes CASSASAGNTEAFF.

This clonotype has ten or more counts. This chain uses TRBV28 with TRBJ2-5; no clear D. Germline-derived CDR1 and CDR2 are MDHEN and SYDVKM. This CDR3 is built from 13 residues. The V and J ends lost 3 bases and 1 base respectively, with 6 bases between them. The CDR3 loop is CASSFGFQETQYF. For the CDR3, the DNA is TGTGCCAGCAGTTTTGGCTTCCAAGAGACCCAGTACTTC.

By share of the sample, this clonotype is medium-sized. The chain recombines TRBV6-2 or TRBV6-3 with TRBJ2-7; TRBD1 agrees at 8 bases. The CDR3 sequence is 13 residues long. Per germline, CDR1 MNHEY and CDR2 SVGEGT. Losses at the gene ends were 8 bases for V and 5 bases for J; bases not matched to a gene: 8. As DNA, the CDR3 is TGTGCCAGCTGTTCAGGGGGCATGAACGAGCAGTACTTC. Translating gives CASCSGGMNEQYF.